A single sample is the source of the 26 T cell receptor beta chains below, sequenced in a study of cytomegalovirus exposure and HLA in healthy donors. Generated by immunoSEQ multiplex PCR, the TCRdb table keeps only in-frame clones and is missing some. The sample holds about 330,000 clones, 86% seen once. The sample consisted of PBMCs. The receptors derive from a young woman in good health and CMV-seronegative.

The chain has TRBV25-1 and TRBJ2-1, with unresolved D. The V gene's germline CDR1 is MGHDK and CDR2 SYGVNS. The V and J ends lost 1 base and 10 bases respectively, with 14 bases between them. This CDR3 spans 14 amino acids. CDR3 sequence reads: CASSESPGGAEQFF. The CDR3 DNA follows: TGTGCCAGCAGTGAATCCCCGGGTGGAGCCGAGCAGTTCTTC.

The gene calls are TRBV5-1 and TRBJ2-7, with D perhaps TRBD2 (5 bases). Germline V gives CDR1 SGHRS, CDR2 YFSETQ. The CDR3 runs 14 residues. Trimming pared 0 bases from V and 5 bases from J, leaving 12 bases between. CDR3 nucleotide sequence: TGCGCCAGCAGCTTGGCCTATCTAGCAGACGAGCAGTACTTC. Residues: CASSLAYLADEQYF.

The rearrangement links TRBV5-1 to TRBJ2-3; 8 bases align to TRBD2. V was pared by 4 bases and J by 1 base, with 5 bases of the junction left unmatched. This CDR3 contains 15 residues. The V gene's germline CDR1 is SGHRS and CDR2 YFSETQ. The CDR3 reads CASSLSGGGTDTQYF. The CDR3 DNA sequence: TGCGCCAGCAGCCTTTCCGGGGGGGGCACAGATACGCAGTATTTT. Filled out from reference TRBV5-1 and TRBJ2-3, the complete variable domain reads KAGVTQTPRYLIKTRGQQVTLSCSPISGHRSVSWYQQTPGQGLQFLFEYFSETQRNKGNFPGRFSGRQFSNSRSEMNVSTLELGDSALYLCASSLSGGGTDTQYFGPGTRLTVL.

The count of this clone is one. The J gene is TRBJ1-1, the V gene TRBV7-8, with a possible D match to TRBD1 (5 bases). Trimming stripped 5 bases from V and 5 bases from J, with 18 bases between. The CDR3 length is 15 residues. The germline CDR1 and CDR2 sequences are SGHVS and FQNEAQ. CDR3 nucleotides: TGTGCCAGCAGCCCGGATGGGAGGGGTCGGACTGAAGCTTTCTTT. This translates into CASSPDGRGRTEAFF.

The V gene is TRBV18, the J gene TRBJ2-5; the match to TRBD2 covers 8 bases. V lost 3 bases to trimming and J lost 5 bases; unmatched junction nucleotides: 5. Germline V lookup: CDR1 KGHSH, CDR2 LQKENI. This CDR3 spans 14 amino acids. The DNA for the CDR3 is TGTGCCAGCTCACCCCTAGCGGGTCGGGAGACCCAGTACTTC. Translated, it gives CASSPLAGRETQYF.

This sequence joins TRBV27 and TRBJ2-1; 10 bases map to TRBD2. V was pared by 0 bases and J by 10 bases, with 9 bases of the junction left unmatched. Germline assignment: CDR1 MNHEY and CDR2 SMNVEV (reference sequence). The CDR3 runs 16 residues. The CDR3 DNA reads TGTGCCAGCAGTTTATCCGTCAGCGGGAGGGTCCGCGAGCAGTTCTTC. It encodes CASSLSVSGRVREQFF.

V and J are TRBV28 and TRBJ1-2; TRBD1 agrees at 8 bases. With 8 bases clipped from V and 8 bases from J, the junction kept 10 bases outside the gene matches. Germline V gene sequence: CDR1 MDHEN, CDR2 SYDVKM. CDR3 size: 13 residues. The CDR3, as DNA: TGTGCCAGCCGCGTCCAGGGGGCGTCGGGCTACACCTTC. Translated, it gives CASRVQGASGYTF.

This clone has a single count. This chain joins TRBV5-1 and TRBJ2-1, with D perhaps matching TRBD2 (6 bases). CDR3 size: 14 residues. Trimming removed 0 bases from V and 15 bases from J, with 19 bases in between. CDR1 is SGHRS, CDR2 YFSETQ, per germline. CDR3 nucleotides: TGCGCCAGCAGCTTGGCGGACTATCCCAGTCATGCGTTCTTC. It translates to CASSLADYPSHAFF. The full variable domain, rest sourced from reference TRBV5-1 and TRBJ2-1, is KAGVTQTPRYLIKTRGQQVTLSCSPISGHRSVSWYQQTPGQGLQFLFEYFSETQRNKGNFPGRFSGRQFSNSRSEMNVSTLELGDSALYLCASSLADYPSHAFFGPGTRLTVL.

The chain recombines TRBV9 with TRBJ2-1; TRBD2 might be the D (6 bases). From germline, CDR1 is SGDLS and CDR2 YYNGEE. This CDR3 comprises 13 residues. V was clipped by 3 bases and J by 6 bases, with 10 bases between them. Here the CDR3 reads CASSGGLLNEQFF. The CDR3 coding sequence is TGTGCCAGCAGCGGGGGACTTCTCAATGAGCAGTTCTTC.

This clone was seen at least ten times. The gene calls are TRBV20-1 and TRBJ1-2; D remains ambiguous. The germline V and J ends were trimmed by 2 bases and 4 bases, with 2 bases remaining between them. Looked up from germline, CDR1 is DFQATT and CDR2 is SNEGSKA (reference sequence). The CDR3 is 10 amino acids. CDR3 in amino acids: CSARLYGYTF. CDR3 in DNA: TGCAGTGCTAGACTCTATGGCTACACCTTC.

This chain uses TRBV27 with TRBJ1-5; D remains ambiguous. Germline V CDR1 and CDR2: MNHEY, SMNVEV (reference sequence). Trimming took 6 bases from V and 0 from J, leaving 12 bases between them. This CDR3 has 15 amino acids. CDR3 in amino acids: CASSLTPYSNQPQHF. CDR3 bases: TGTGCCAGCAGCTTGACACCTTATAGCAATCAGCCCCAGCATTTT.

This chain connects TRBV5-1 to TRBJ2-7, with 8 bases fitting TRBD1. V gave up 4 bases and J gave up 2 bases; unmatched junction bases: 5. This CDR3 region has 14 residues. Per the germline V gene, CDR1 is SGHRS and CDR2 is YFSETQ. CDR3 bases: TGCGCCAGCAGCCCCCGGGACAGGACCTACGAGCAGTACTTC. It specifies CASSPRDRTYEQYF. Drawing the rest from reference TRBV5-1 and TRBJ2-7, the complete variable domain is KAGVTQTPRYLIKTRGQQVTLSCSPISGHRSVSWYQQTPGQGLQFLFEYFSETQRNKGNFPGRFSGRQFSNSRSEMNVSTLELGDSALYLCASSPRDRTYEQYFGPGTRLTVT.

The chain has TRBV5-1 and TRBJ2-5; TRBD2 agrees at 13 bases. V shed 7 bases and J 5 bases; nucleotides not matched to a gene: 8. Germline V gene lookup returns CDR1 SGHRS and CDR2 YFSETQ. CDR3 length: 15 residues. CDR3 amino acids: CASEHGGLAGETQYF. The CDR3, as DNA: TGCGCCAGCGAACACGGGGGACTAGCGGGGGAGACCCAGTACTTC. Combining the CDR3 with reference TRBV5-1 and TRBJ2-5 gives the whole variable domain KAGVTQTPRYLIKTRGQQVTLSCSPISGHRSVSWYQQTPGQGLQFLFEYFSETQRNKGNFPGRFSGRQFSNSRSEMNVSTLELGDSALYLCASEHGGLAGETQYFGPGTRLLVL.

V usage is TRBV25-1 and J usage is TRBJ1-1, with D possibly being TRBD1 (5 bases). Germline V CDR1 and CDR2: MGHDK, SYGVNS. Trimming cost V 7 bases and J 1 base, with 19 bases left between them. The CDR3 loop spans 16 amino acids. The CDR3 DNA is TGTGCCAGCACCTCCACCTCGGGACTCAGGAACACTGAAGCTTTCTTT. This sequence encodes CASTSTSGLRNTEAFF.

V gene TRBV4-3 combines with J gene TRBJ2-3; no reliable D call. The CDR3 sequence is 17 residues long. V was clipped by 0 bases and J by 0 bases, with 13 bases between them. The germline CDR1 and CDR2 sequences are LGHNA and YSLEER. Written as DNA, the CDR3 is TGCGCCAGCAGCCAAGATGTAACTACCCGGAGCACAGATACGCAGTATTTT. Translation: CASSQDVTTRSTDTQYF.

V usage is TRBV7-2 and J usage is TRBJ2-2; D remains unclear. Deletions cut 3 bases from V and 3 bases from J, with 11 bases between. The V gene's germline CDR1 is SGHTA and CDR2 FQGNSA. The CDR3 has 15 residues. This CDR3 is CASSFPTRHTGELFF. The CDR3 DNA reads TGTGCCAGCAGCTTCCCTACTCGTCACACCGGGGAGCTGTTTTTT.

This chain joins TRBV10-3 and TRBJ2-4; possible D gene TRBD1, 6 bases. Germline V CDR1 and CDR2: ENHRY, SYGVKD. V lost 0 bases and J lost 0, with 12 bases in between. The CDR3 loop spans 17 amino acids. The DNA for the CDR3 is TGTGCCATCAGTGAGTCGATTGGGGGCTCAGCCAAAAACATTCAGTACTTC. Translated, it gives CAISESIGGSAKNIQYF.

The chain carries TRBV7-9 and TRBJ2-3, with D perhaps matching TRBD2 (6 bases). CDR1 SEHNR and CDR2 FQNEAQ come from the germline V gene (reference sequence). The CDR3 loop spans 17 amino acids. V was cut by 5 bases and J by 4 bases, with 22 bases left in between. CDR3 region: CASSPSRVGGRSDTQYF. CDR3 coding DNA: TGTGCCAGCAGCCCCAGTAGAGTCGGGGGTAGATCAGATACGCAGTATTTT.

The rearrangement uses TRBV6-5 and TRBJ2-7; the match to TRBD2 covers 10 bases. Unmatched junction bases numbered 13, after V lost 8 bases and J lost 6 bases. The CDR3 extends over 15 amino acids. CDR1 is MNHEY, CDR2 SVGAGI, per germline. This CDR3 reads CASLRLSSGSTEQYF. The CDR3 region has the DNA TGTGCCAGCCTCCGACTATCTAGCGGGAGCACCGAGCAGTACTTC.

J is TRBJ1-3 and V is TRBV7-2; 10 bases fit TRBD1. CDR3 length: 16 residues. Germline CDR1 is SGHTA and CDR2 is FQGNSA. V lost 4 bases to trimming and J lost 3 bases; unmatched junction nucleotides: 6. CDR3: CASSSAGTGVGNTIYF. CDR3 coding DNA: TGTGCCAGCAGCTCCGCCGGGACAGGGGTTGGAAACACCATATATTTT.

The rearrangement links TRBV4-3 to TRBJ2-7, with 8 positions matching TRBD1. The CDR3 has 14 residues. CDR1 is LGHNA and CDR2 is YSLEER in the germline V gene. V lost 3 bases, J lost 7 bases, and 8 bases stayed unmatched. The CDR3 is CASSQRDRGREQYF. CDR3 DNA: TGCGCCAGCAGCCAGCGAGACAGGGGTCGAGAGCAGTACTTC.

This chain uses TRBV6-6 with TRBJ1-2, with 9 bases matching TRBD1. The CDR3 spans 14 residues. Germline lookup yields CDR1 MNHNY and CDR2 SVGAGI (reference sequence). With V trimmed by 5 bases and J by 6 bases, 7 bases remained unmatched. The CDR3 DNA reads as TGTGCCAGCAGTAGGCGGGACAGGGAGGATGGCTACACCTTC. This encodes CASSRRDREDGYTF.

The V call is TRBV5-1, the J call TRBJ2-7; 10 nucleotides match TRBD2. Per germline, CDR1 SGHRS and CDR2 YFSETQ. This CDR3 is 16 amino acids long. After removal of 4 bases from V and 0 bases from J, the junction contained 7 bases not matched to a gene. The CDR3 DNA reads as TGCGCCAGCAGCGCGACTAGCGGGCTGCCCTCCTACGAGCAGTACTTC. Protein sequence: CASSATSGLPSYEQYF.

The V and J genes are TRBV27 and TRBJ1-5; D is unclear. The germline V gene encodes CDR1 MNHEY and CDR2 SMNVEV (reference sequence). The CDR3 is 15 residues long. V gave up 2 bases and J gave up 4 bases, with 12 bases separating them. The CDR3: CASSLEGPPNQPQHF. The CDR3 nucleotides read TGTGCCAGCAGTTTAGAGGGTCCCCCTAATCAGCCCCAGCATTTT.

J is TRBJ1-1 and V is TRBV30; D is perhaps TRBD1 (5 bases). From germline, CDR1 is GTSNPN and CDR2 SVGIG (reference sequence). With 4 bases removed from V and 1 base from J, the gap between germline ends came to 22 bases. The CDR3 spans 17 residues. CDR3 coding DNA: TGTGCCTGGAATCAGGGCCCCCCGCTGATTGAGAACACTGAAGCTTTCTTT. It is translated as CAWNQGPPLIENTEAFF.

The chain recombines TRBV4-2 with TRBJ2-5, with D possibly matching TRBD1 (5 bases). This CDR3 comprises 14 residues. Per germline, CDR1 LGHNA and CDR2 YNFKEQ. V dropped 4 bases and J dropped 1 base, with 10 bases sitting between them. CDR3 DNA: TGTGCCAGCAGCCCCGAAAGGGGCCAAGAGACCCAGTACTTC. This encodes CASSPERGQETQYF.